This TCR beta chain stems from a study of type 1 and type 2 diabetes patients. Study-wide context: Samples came from type 1 diabetic, type 2 diabetic or nondiabetic people, recruited in China.

As to this clonotype: Antigen specificity is unknown.

Study outcomes and limitations: Type 1 diabetes repertoires were significantly less diverse than type 2 diabetes ones. Groups were not age- or gender-matched, which may bias interpretation.

Amplification started from genomic DNA. The TCR beta CDR3 region was amplified using 30 forward and 13 reverse primers. TCRdb re-analysed the multiplex PCR reads in MiXCR, keeping a single row per CDR3 protein. This sample has more than 250,000 distinct CDR3 sequences, with roughly 44% found just once. V trimming: 3 bases; J trimming: 7 bases; junction bases outside the gene matches: 7. The CDR3 is 14 residues long. Germline V lookup: CDR1 SGHVS, CDR2 FNYEAQ. V gene TRBV7-6 combines with J gene TRBJ2-7, with 9 nucleotides matching TRBD2. Sequences were obtained from peripheral blood mononuclear cells (PBMCs). This TCR came from a man between 18 and 35 years old with type 2 diabetes. The CDR3 region has the DNA TGTGCCAGCAGCTTGGGTACGGCGGGGGGGGAGCAGTACTTC. Its translation: CASSLGTAGGEQYF. Full variable domain (missing parts from reference TRBV7-6 and TRBJ2-7): GAGVSQSPRYKVTKRGQDVALRCDPISGHVSLYWYRQALGQGPEFLTYFNYEAQQDKSGLPNDRFSAERPEGSISTLTIQRTEQRDSAMYRCASSLGTAGGEQYFGPGTRLTVT.